A selection of T cell receptor beta chains follows, all from one sample in a study of early T cells in non-severe SARS-CoV-2 infection. TCRdb used MiXCR to reprocess the 5' RACE reads, holding one entry per CDR3 protein. This sample yields around 58,000 distinct CDR3 sequences, of which more than 4% are seen a single time; 4.9% belongs to the top ten. The source material was whole blood. The receptor set was obtained from an adult who was a healthcare worker with PCR-confirmed SARS-CoV-2 infection or an uninfected control (not recorded which). The CDR3 runs from the conserved cysteine through the conserved F or W. The order of the fields is clone size, J gene, V gene, D gene, CDR3 DNA, CDR3 protein. D genes are given only for firm matches. Size tells how often a clone was seen (once, few, many) or the class of an expanded clone, and some rows leave it out.

many,TRBJ1-4,TRBV5-1,-,TGCGCCAGCAGCTCAAGCCTACAGGGTAGTGAAAAACTGTTTTTT,CASSSSLQGSEKLFF
many,TRBJ2-1,TRBV19,-,TGTGCCAGTAGTACGCGCACGAATGAGCAGTTCTTC,CASSTRTNEQFF
many,TRBJ1-5,TRBV5-8,-,TGTGCCAGCAGCTTGGTTAATCAGGGTTGGGGATACGGCAATCAGCCCCAGCATTTT,CASSLVNQGWGYGNQPQHF
many,TRBJ2-2,TRBV9,-,TGTGCCAGCAGCACCCGACAGGACCCCCACACCGGGGAGCTGTTTTTT,CASSTRQDPHTGELFF
many,TRBJ2-7,TRBV7-2,TRBD2,TGTGCCAGCAGCCTTAGCGGGAGCACTACTAACTCCTACGAGCAGTACTTC,CASSLSGSTTNSYEQYF
few,TRBJ2-1,TRBV4-2,TRBD2,TGTGCCAGCAGCCAAGAGTCACTAGCGGGAGGGAGCTACAATGAGCAGTTCTTC,CASSQESLAGGSYNEQFF
many,TRBJ1-2,TRBV10-3,TRBD1,TGTGCCATCAGTACCGGGACAGGAGGAAATGGCTACACCTTC,CAISTGTGGNGYTF
-,TRBJ2-5,TRBV6-5,-,TGTGCCAGCAGTTACTCGAAGTCAACGTACCAAGAGACCCAGTACTTC,CASSYSKSTYQETQYF
many,TRBJ2-7,TRBV29-1,-,TGCAGCGTGGGACTTACGGGTGCCTACGAGCAGTACTTC,CSVGLTGAYEQYF
-,TRBJ2-1,TRBV19,TRBD2,TGTGCCAGTGGTATCGGTCCGGGACTAGCGGCCTACAATGAGCAGTTCTTC,CASGIGPGLAAYNEQFF
many,TRBJ2-7,TRBV11-2,-,TGTGCCAGCAGCTCCCCGGAACTTTCCTACGAGCAGTACTTC,CASSSPELSYEQYF
-,TRBJ2-1,TRBV27,TRBD1,TGTGCCAGTAGACAGGGGATCGCCTACAATGAGCAGTTCTTC,CASRQGIAYNEQFF
many,TRBJ2-7,TRBV3-1,TRBD1,TGTGCCAGCAGCCGGACCGGGACAGGCTACGAGCAGTACTTC,CASSRTGTGYEQYF
few,TRBJ2-1,TRBV5-6,-,TGTGCCAGCAGCTTGGTACCAGGGAAAGGCAATGAGCAGTTCTTC,CASSLVPGKGNEQFF
many,TRBJ2-5,TRBV4-2,TRBD2,TGTGCCAGCAGCCTCCGGACTAGCGGGAGGGCCGAGGAGACCCAGTACTTC,CASSLRTSGRAEETQYF
many,TRBJ2-7,TRBV12-3/TRBV12-4,TRBD1,TGTGCCAGCAGCTCCAACAGGGGGCGGTCCTACGAGCAGTACTTC,CASSSNRGRSYEQYF
many,TRBJ2-2,TRBV25-1,-,TGTGCCAGCAGTGAATCGGGCAGGGGGGCCGGGGAGCTGTTTTTT,CASSESGRGAGELFF
many,TRBJ1-1,TRBV19,-,TGTGCCAGCGGGGAGGCGGTAAACACTGAAGCTTTCTTT,CASGEAVNTEAFF
few,TRBJ2-7,TRBV6-5,-,TGTGCCACGCTCCGGACGGGTCTCTCCTACGAGCAGTACTTC,CATLRTGLSYEQYF
many,TRBJ2-7,TRBV11-2,-,TGTGCCAGCAGCTTGGGACCGGGCGACTACGAGCAGTACTTC,CASSLGPGDYEQYF
few,TRBJ2-1,TRBV29-1,-,TGCAGCGTTGTCCAGAGCTCCTACAATGAGCAGTTCTTC,CSVVQSSYNEQFF
many,TRBJ2-1,TRBV6-1,-,TGTGCCAGCAGTGAAGCCCTAGCGCCATACAATGAGCAGTTCTTC,CASSEALAPYNEQFF
many,TRBJ2-2,TRBV12-3/TRBV12-4,-,TGTGCCAGCAGTTTTTGGAACACCGGGGAGCTGTTTTTT,CASSFWNTGELFF
many,TRBJ2-1,TRBV7-3,-,TGTGCCAGCAGCGATAAACCAGCGACGACCTACAATGAGCAGTTCTTC,CASSDKPATTYNEQFF
many,TRBJ2-3,TRBV7-9,-,TGTGCCAGCAGCCTAAGCGTAGGCCCAGATACGCAGTATTTT,CASSLSVGPDTQYF
few,TRBJ1-2,TRBV29-1,-,TGCAGCGTTGAAGTTGGACGGAATAACTATGGCTACACCTTC,CSVEVGRNNYGYTF
many,TRBJ2-7,TRBV19,-,TGTGCCAGTACCCCTTCTTATTCGAGCGAGCAGTACTTC,CASTPSYSSEQYF
many,TRBJ2-3,TRBV6-1,-,TGTGCCAGCAGTGCGAGGGCAGATACGCAGTATTTT,CASSARADTQYF
many,TRBJ2-3,TRBV7-3,-,TGTGCCAGCAGCCCGGAGGTTGCAGATACGCAGTATTTT,CASSPEVADTQYF
many,TRBJ2-3,TRBV5-4,-,TGTGCCAGCAGCTTGGGGGCAGGGGCAGATACGCAGTATTTT,CASSLGAGADTQYF
many,TRBJ1-1,TRBV29-1,TRBD1,TGCAGCGTTGGACAGGGGATCGACGCTTTCTTT,CSVGQGIDAFF
few,TRBJ2-7,TRBV2,-,TGTGCCAGCAGTGAAGAGAGACTACGGCGGGGCGAGCAGTACTTC,CASSEERLRRGEQYF
many,TRBJ1-4,TRBV7-9,-,TGTGCCAGCAGCCCCCCTACGCAGGGTGCATCTAATGAAAAACTGTTTTTT,CASSPPTQGASNEKLFF
many,TRBJ1-6,TRBV30,-,TGTGCCTGTTCTCCCCAAGGGGATTCACCCCTCCACTTT,CACSPQGDSPLHF